This T cell receptor (beta chain) was sequenced for a study of T cell repertoires in cytomegalovirus infection. About the study: Evidence of both CMV infection and a matching HLA type came from public TCR beta signatures.

The CDR3 runs 13 residues. V lost 6 bases and J lost 8; bases outside the gene matches: 6. In germline, CDR1 is MNHEY, CDR2 SMNVEV (reference sequence). Study outcomes and limitations: HLA-C-restricted CMV-specific TCR beta clonotypes prevailed in the ex vivo response.

TCRdb re-analysed the reads in MiXCR, keeping a single row per CDR3 protein. The sample holds about 900,000 distinct CDR3 sequences, approximately 31% seen once. In regard to this clonotype: The antigen remains undetermined.

The receptor's source is a human donor in good health (CMV status not recorded). Some clones in this sample may be carry-over from other donors' samples. This chain joins TRBV27 and TRBJ1-2; the match to TRBD1 covers 10 bases. The sequences come from cultured CD8+ T cells from PBMCs, collected from culture after CMV antigen stimulation. CDR3: CASRVGTGVGYTF. As DNA, the CDR3 is TGTGCCAGCAGAGTCGGGACAGGGGTAGGCTACACCTTC.